This T cell receptor (beta chain) was captured in a study of tumor-infiltrating lymphocytes in primary liver carcinoma. For the study at large: There were tumors of stage T1-T3 N0M0, each 4.2 to 10 cm across.

The study's findings and limits: Paired tumor-adjacent and tumor-blood samples overlapped less than tumor region pairs did.

Out of unsorted whole blood came the blood RNA, and germline DNA was extracted as well. Chronic HBV infection, which was untreated, was present in the patients. From about 530 ng total RNA, TCR beta cDNA was generated with a primer in the constant region. Generation of the TCR beta libraries relied on three nested multiplex PCR rounds using slightly modified ARM-PCR. Forward primers for TRBV1-TRBV30 and a C-beta reverse primer served the first two PCR rounds, at about 11 cycles each. Via MiXCR, TCRdb re-called the multiplex PCR reads, giving one row per CDR3 protein. The sample lists around 210,000 distinct CDR3 sequences, almost 65% occurring once. Germline V gene lookup returns CDR1 LGHNA and CDR2 YNFKEQ. The CDR3 runs to 21 residues. In the case of this clonotype: Its target is unknown. A read error may account for a junction end that differs from germline.

Sequencing was performed on peripheral blood. This clonotype was obtained from a woman aged 55-70 years with primary liver carcinoma and hepatitis B virus infection. The J gene is TRBJ2-1, the V gene TRBV4-2, with 8 bases matching TRBD2. CDR3 nucleotide sequence: TGTGCCATCAGCTCACGCCCACCCGCAGGACTAGCTGCCAGCTCCTACAATGAGCAGTTCTTC. Protein sequence: CAISSRPPAGLAASSYNEQFF.